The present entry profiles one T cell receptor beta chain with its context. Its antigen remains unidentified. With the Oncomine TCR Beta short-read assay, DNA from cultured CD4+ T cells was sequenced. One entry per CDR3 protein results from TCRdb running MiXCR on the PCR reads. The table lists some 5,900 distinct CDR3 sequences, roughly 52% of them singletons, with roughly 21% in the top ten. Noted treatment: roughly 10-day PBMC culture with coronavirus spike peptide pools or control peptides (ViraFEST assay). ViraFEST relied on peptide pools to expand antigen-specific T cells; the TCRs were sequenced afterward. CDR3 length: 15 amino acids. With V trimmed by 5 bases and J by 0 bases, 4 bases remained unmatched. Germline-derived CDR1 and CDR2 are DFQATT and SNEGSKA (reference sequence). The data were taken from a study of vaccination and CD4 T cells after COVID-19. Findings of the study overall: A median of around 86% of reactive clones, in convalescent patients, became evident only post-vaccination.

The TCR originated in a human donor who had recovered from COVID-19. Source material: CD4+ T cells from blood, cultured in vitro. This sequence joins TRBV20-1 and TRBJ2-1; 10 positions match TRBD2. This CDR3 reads CSAPPSGGSYNEQFF. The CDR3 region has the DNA TGCAGTGCTCCACCTAGCGGGGGCTCCTACAATGAGCAGTTCTTC.